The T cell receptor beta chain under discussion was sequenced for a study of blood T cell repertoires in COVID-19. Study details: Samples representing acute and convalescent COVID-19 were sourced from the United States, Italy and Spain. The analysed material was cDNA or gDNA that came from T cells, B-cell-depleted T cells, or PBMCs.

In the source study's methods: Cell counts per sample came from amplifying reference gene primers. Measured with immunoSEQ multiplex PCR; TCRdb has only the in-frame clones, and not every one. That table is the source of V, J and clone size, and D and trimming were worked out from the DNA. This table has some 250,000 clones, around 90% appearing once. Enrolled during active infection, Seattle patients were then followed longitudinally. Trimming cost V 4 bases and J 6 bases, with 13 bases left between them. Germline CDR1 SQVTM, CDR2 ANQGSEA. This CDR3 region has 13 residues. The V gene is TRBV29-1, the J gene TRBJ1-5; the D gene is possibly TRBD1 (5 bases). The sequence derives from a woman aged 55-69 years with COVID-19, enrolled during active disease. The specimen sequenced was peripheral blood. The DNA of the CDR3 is TGCAGCGTTGTTTCAGGGCCGAGTCAGCCCCAGCATTTT. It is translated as CSVVSGPSQPQHF.